A single sample gave rise to the 11 T cell receptor beta chains below, sequenced in a study of CD8 T cells in ankylosing spondylitis. TCRdb reprocessed the 5' RACE reads with MiXCR, giving one entry per CDR3 protein. Here the sample spans 250,000 or so distinct CDR3 sequences, under 12% being singletons. Material for sequencing was blood, either unsorted or a sorted T cell fraction (not recorded which). Every receptor here comes from a male donor with ankylosing spondylitis or in good health (not recorded which).

The chain combines TRBV11-3 with TRBJ2-3; 8 positions agree with TRBD1. The CDR3 runs to 15 residues. Germline V gene sequence: CDR1 SGHNT, CDR2 YENEEA. The J segment lost 6 bases and the V segment lost 5 bases, leaving 10 bases of the junction unmatched. The chain's CDR3 is CASSPPRQGSDTQYF. CDR3 nucleotides: TGTGCCAGCAGCCCCCCACGACAGGGGTCGGATACGCAGTATTTT.

This clonotype was seen a handful of times. The chain recombines TRBV20-1 with TRBJ1-2, with 7 bases fitting TRBD1. Germline CDR1 and CDR2: DFQATT and SNEGSKA (reference sequence). The CDR3 spans 15 residues. Germline trimming cut 2 bases from V and 8 bases from J; bases unmatched to any gene: 14. For the CDR3, the DNA is TGCAGTGCTAGACTTCGAGGGGGCAGGGGTGAAGGCTACACCTTC. Amino acid sequence: CSARLRGGRGEGYTF.

This clonotype was observed many times. The CDR3 DNA reads as TGCGCCAGCAGCTTGGAACAAAGGGGGCCCGGGGAGCTGTTTTTT. This translates into CASSLEQRGPGELFF. The rearrangement links TRBV5-1 to TRBJ2-2; TRBD1 aligns across 7 bases. The germline V gene has CDR1 SGHRS and CDR2 YFSETQ. This CDR3 has 15 amino acids. V shed 0 bases and J 6 bases; nucleotides not matched to a gene: 5.

As for this clonotype: Germline is not matched at one junction end, which may reflect a read error. The V and J genes are TRBV4-1 and TRBJ2-2; 7 bases are a match to TRBD2. Germline V lookup: CDR1 MGHRA, CDR2 YSYEKL. The CDR3 totals 19 residues. The CDR3, as DNA: TGCGCCAGCAGCCATCCCGGGGGAGGGCGACACCTGAACACCGGGGAGTTGTTTTTT. It specifies CASSHPGGGRHLNTGELFF.

This clonotype was detected many times. V and J are TRBV7-7 and TRBJ2-1, with a possible D match to TRBD2 (5 bases). V gave up 8 bases and J gave up 6 bases, with 8 bases separating them. The CDR3 is 11 amino acids. The germline V gene has CDR1 SSHAT and CDR2 FNYEAQ (reference sequence). The CDR3 DNA reads TGTGCCAGCGGGAGCCCCAATGAGCAGTTCTTC. This gives the protein CASGSPNEQFF. Using reference TRBV7-7 and TRBJ2-1 for the parts outside the CDR3, the full variable domain is GAGVSQSPRYKVTKRGQDVTLRCDPISSHATLYWYQQALGQGPEFLTYFNYEAQPDKSGLPSDRFSAERPEGSISTLTIQRTEQRDSAMYRCASGSPNEQFFGPGTRLTVL.

This clonotype turned up a few times. This chain uses TRBV15 with TRBJ1-2, with D uncertain. The CDR3 is 14 residues long. V lost 1 base and J 8 bases, leaving 14 bases between the germline ends. Germline assignment: CDR1 LNHNV and CDR2 YYDKDF (reference sequence). The CDR3: CATSRVTLESGYTF. The CDR3 coding sequence is TGTGCCACCAGCAGAGTGACATTGGAGTCAGGCTACACCTTC.

The CDR3: CATSDLKDSTGELFF. The DNA of the CDR3 is TGTGCCACCAGTGATTTGAAGGATTCCACCGGGGAGCTGTTTTTT. The chain couples TRBV24-1 to TRBJ2-2; D gene uncertain. Germline CDR1 is KGHDR and CDR2 is SFDVKD. Trimming removed 0 bases at V and 4 bases at J, with 8 bases between. The CDR3 consists of 15 residues.

The chain is built from TRBV6-2 or TRBV6-3 and TRBJ2-4, with no clear D. The ends were cut back, 8 bases at V and 4 bases at J, with 6 bases in the middle. Germline-derived CDR1 and CDR2 are MNHEY and SVGEGT. The CDR3 loop spans 11 amino acids. The CDR3 region is CASLYKNIQYF. The CDR3 DNA is TGTGCCAGCCTATATAAAAACATTCAGTACTTC.

This clonotype appeared many times. The chain combines TRBV12-3 or TRBV12-4 with TRBJ2-4, with a tentative D call TRBD2 (6 bases). This CDR3 region has 13 residues. The V and J ends lost 3 bases and 11 bases respectively, with 14 bases between them. The CDR3 region has the DNA TGTGCCAGCAGTTTGGGACGGGAGACGCTTCAGTACTTC. Protein sequence: CASSLGRETLQYF.

There are a few counts of this clonotype. The CDR3 sequence is CASSFTRTYTYNEQFF. DNA for the CDR3: TGTGCCAGCAGCTTTACCCGGACATATACCTACAATGAGCAGTTCTTC. The gene calls are TRBV12-3 or TRBV12-4 and TRBJ2-1, with a possible D match to TRBD1 (5 bases). V lost 6 bases and J 2 bases, leaving 17 bases between the germline ends. The CDR3 has 16 amino acids.

The table lists this clonotype with a few counts. The V and J genes are TRBV11-2 and TRBJ2-2; a possible D gene is TRBD1 (5 bases). Germline loops: CDR1 SGHAT, CDR2 FQNNGV. The CDR3 covers 15 residues. V lost 4 bases to trimming and J lost 6 bases, with 15 bases between them. CDR3 sequence reads: CASSYPKGVAGELFF. In nucleotides, the CDR3 is TGTGCCAGCAGCTACCCGAAAGGGGTCGCCGGGGAGCTGTTTTTT.